These 5 T cell receptor beta chains were sequenced from one sample in a study of CD8 T cells in ankylosing spondylitis. TCRdb re-called the 5' RACE reads through MiXCR, storing one row per CDR3 protein. The sample contains 84,000 or so distinct CDR3 sequences, more than 25% of which appear only once. The sequencing sample was made of blood, either unsorted or a sorted T cell fraction (not recorded which). These TCRs come from a male donor with ankylosing spondylitis or in good health (not recorded which).

V usage is TRBV9 and J usage is TRBJ2-7, with D uncertain. Germline V gene sequence: CDR1 SGDLS, CDR2 YYNGEE. This CDR3 is built from 14 residues. V shed 0 bases and J shed 0 bases, with 7 bases lying between them. CDR3 protein: CASSVGRSSYEQYF. The CDR3 coding sequence is TGTGCCAGCAGCGTAGGAAGGAGCTCCTACGAGCAGTACTTC.

This clonotype has a count of ten or more. This CDR3 reads CASSSNRGPQETQYF. CDR3 nucleotides: TGCGCCAGCAGCTCGAACAGGGGGCCGCAAGAGACCCAGTACTTC. The chain combines TRBV5-1 with TRBJ2-5; TRBD1 matches 9 bases. Germline CDR1 SGHRS, CDR2 YFSETQ. The CDR3 contains 15 residues. V trimming: 3 bases; J trimming: 2 bases; junction bases outside the gene matches: 5.

This clonotype was found a few times. The chain uses TRBV11-2 and TRBJ2-5; 12 bases map to TRBD2. Germline V gene lookup returns CDR1 SGHAT and CDR2 FQNNGV. This CDR3 region has 17 residues. The V and J ends lost 1 base and 5 bases, in that order; junction bases with no gene match: 8. The CDR3 is CASSLGFGTSGRETQYF. The CDR3, as DNA: TGTGCCAGCAGCTTAGGCTTCGGGACTAGCGGGCGGGAGACCCAGTACTTC. Full variable domain (outside the CDR3, taken from reference TRBV11-2 and TRBJ2-5): EAGVAQSPRYKIIEKRQSVAFWCNPISGHATLYWYQQILGQGPKLLIQFQNNGVVDDSQLPKDRFSAERLKGVDSTLKIQPAKLEDSAVYLCASSLGFGTSGRETQYFGPGTRLLVL.

The rearrangement joins TRBV20-1 to TRBJ2-7, with D perhaps matching TRBD2 (6 bases). Trimming pared 3 bases from V and 0 bases from J, leaving 9 bases between. The CDR3 has 13 amino acids. Germline values: CDR1 DFQATT, CDR2 SNEGSKA (reference sequence). This CDR3 is CSARPSVSYEQYF. For the CDR3, the DNA is TGCAGTGCTAGGCCTAGCGTCTCCTACGAGCAGTACTTC.

There are many counts of this clonotype. V gene TRBV7-8 combines with J gene TRBJ2-1, with D tentatively TRBD2 (6 bases). Germline V lookup: CDR1 SGHVS, CDR2 FQNEAQ. V lost 5 bases and J 0 bases, leaving 23 bases between the germline ends. The CDR3 is made up of 19 amino acids. Here the CDR3 reads CASSPRHRSGRSSYNEQFF. CDR3 DNA sequence: TGTGCCAGCAGCCCCCGTCACCGTAGCGGAAGGAGCTCCTACAATGAGCAGTTCTTC.